These 11 T cell receptor beta chains were sequenced from one sample in a study of blood T cell repertoires in COVID-19. The repertoire was sequenced with immunoSEQ multiplex PCR; TCRdb's copy has only in-frame clones and lacks some. This table has 140,000 to 150,000 clones, 80% appearing once. The sample taken for sequencing was peripheral blood. The receptors shown here come from a man in his sixties or seventies who had recovered from COVID-19.

The chain combines TRBV12-5 with TRBJ2-5; TRBD1 aligns across 8 bases. This CDR3 has 14 residues. The germline CDR1 and CDR2 sequences are LGHNT and FRNRAP. The V and J ends lost 1 base and 4 bases, in that order; junction bases with no gene match: 2. The CDR3 protein is CASGLGQGPETQYF. The CDR3 DNA reads TGTGCTAGTGGTTTGGGACAGGGGCCAGAGACCCAGTACTTC.

The chain joins TRBV10-3 to TRBJ1-1; 7 nucleotides align to TRBD1. The ends lost 2 bases at V and 1 base at J; junction bases unmatched: 4. Germline V gene data show CDR1 as ENHRY and CDR2 as SYGVKD. CDR3 length: 15 amino acids. The CDR3 DNA reads TGTGCCATCAGTGAGAACAGGGGAGGGAACACTGAAGCTTTCTTT. Its translation is CAISENRGGNTEAFF.

This clone was detected only a few times. The rearrangement uses TRBV6-2 or TRBV6-3 and TRBJ1-5; 8 nucleotides agree with TRBD1. V gave up 5 bases and J gave up 4 bases; unmatched junction bases: 7. Germline values: CDR1 MNHEY, CDR2 SVGEGT. The CDR3 extends over 15 amino acids. The CDR3 DNA is TGTGCCAGCAGTGCCGGGACAGGATTTAATCAGCCCCAGCATTTT. Translation: CASSAGTGFNQPQHF.

This chain links TRBV7-2 with TRBJ1-2, with TRBD1 matching over 8 bases. CDR3 length equals 16 residues. V was pared by 4 bases and J by 3 bases, with 10 bases of the junction left unmatched. Per the germline V gene, CDR1 is SGHTA and CDR2 is FQGNSA. CDR3 nucleotide sequence: TGTGCCAGCAGCTCCCTCCCACAGGGGGGGGACTATGGCTACACCTTC. Protein product: CASSSLPQGGDYGYTF.

The V call is TRBV7-9, the J call TRBJ1-4; 10 bases are a match to TRBD1. The V gene's germline CDR1 is SEHNR and CDR2 FQNEAQ (reference sequence). The CDR3 is 17 amino acids. V shed 5 bases and J 0 bases; nucleotides not matched to a gene: 6. The CDR3 sequence: CASSPAGQGATNEKLFF. CDR3 in DNA: TGTGCCAGCAGCCCCGCCGGACAGGGGGCAACTAATGAAAAACTGTTTTTT.

V is TRBV7-8 and J is TRBJ2-2, with TRBD2 identical over 10 bases. The V gene end was trimmed by 5 bases and the J gene end by 6 bases; junction bases not matched to a gene: 9. Germline assignment: CDR1 SGHVS and CDR2 FQNEAQ. This CDR3 is built from 16 residues. The CDR3: CASSPTGLATAGELFF. The CDR3 DNA reads as TGTGCCAGCAGCCCGACGGGACTAGCGACAGCCGGGGAGCTGTTTTTT.

The chain employs TRBV4-1 and TRBJ2-3; 9 bases match TRBD2. CDR3 length: 14 amino acids. J was trimmed by 5 bases and V by 6 bases; bases with no gene match: 6. Germline V gene sequence: CDR1 MGHRA, CDR2 YSYEKL. The CDR3 DNA reads TGCGCCAGCAGTCCGGCGGGAGGGTTAGATACGCAGTATTTT. Residues: CASSPAGGLDTQYF.

The chain carries TRBV21-1 and TRBJ1-4; TRBD1, the D gene given by the table, was not confirmed from the DNA. TRBV21-1 is a recognized pseudogene. This CDR3 has 18 residues. The CDR3 DNA sequence: TGTGCCAGCACCCCAGGCACTCCCCTACCAGCAACTAATGAAAAACTGTTTTTT. Its translation: CASTPGTPLPATNEKLFF.

The chain carries TRBV14 and TRBJ2-1; 7 bases fit TRBD1. Germline CDR1 reads SGHDN; CDR2 reads FVKESK. The CDR3 runs 13 residues. After removal of 3 bases from V and 9 bases from J, the junction contained 5 bases not matched to a gene. CDR3 amino acids: CASSQPTGREQFF. The CDR3 DNA sequence: TGTGCCAGCAGCCAGCCGACAGGGCGTGAGCAGTTCTTC. Full variable domain (rest looked up from reference TRBV14 and TRBJ2-1): EAGVTQFPSHSVIEKGQTVTLRCDPISGHDNLYWYRRVMGKEIKFLLHFVKESKQDESGMPNNRFLAERTGGTYSTLKVQPAELEDSGVYFCASSQPTGREQFFGPGTRLTVL.

The chain has TRBV4-1 and TRBJ2-2, with D possibly being TRBD2 (5 bases). The CDR3 runs 14 residues. CDR1 is MGHRA, CDR2 YSYEKL, per germline. V lost 4 bases, J lost 4 bases, and 10 bases lay in between. CDR3 nucleotides: TGCGCCAGCAGCCGCGTACTAGGCACCGGGGAGCTGTTTTTT. It is translated as CASSRVLGTGELFF.

The chain links TRBV7-2 to TRBJ1-2; D gene unclear. Trimming pared 2 bases from V and 5 bases from J, leaving 6 bases between. The CDR3 contains 12 residues. Germline V gives CDR1 SGHTA, CDR2 FQGNSA. The DNA of the CDR3 is TGTGCCAGCAGCTTAACTCGTTATGGCTACACCTTC. Its protein product is CASSLTRYGYTF.